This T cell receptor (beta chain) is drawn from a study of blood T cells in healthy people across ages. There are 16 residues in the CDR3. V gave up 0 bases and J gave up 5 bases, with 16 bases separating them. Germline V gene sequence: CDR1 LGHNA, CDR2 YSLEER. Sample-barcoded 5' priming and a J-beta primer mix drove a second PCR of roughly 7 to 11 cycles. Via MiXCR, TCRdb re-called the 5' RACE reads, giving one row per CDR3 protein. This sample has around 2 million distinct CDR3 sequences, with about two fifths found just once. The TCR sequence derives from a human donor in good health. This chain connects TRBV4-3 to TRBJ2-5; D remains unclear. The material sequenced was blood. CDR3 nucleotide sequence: TGCGCCAGCAGCCAAGATCAAGTCTCCGCCCCCGAGACCCAGTACTTC. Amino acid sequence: CASSQDQVSAPETQYF.